This T cell receptor beta chain was observed in a study of shared clonotypes between healthy human individuals. Overall study findings and caveats: Researchers found naive subsets generally carried larger estimated richness than memory subsets.

Trimming removed 5 bases from V and 2 bases from J; junction bases left unmatched: 3. The germline gives CDR1 LNHDA, CDR2 SQIVND (reference sequence). The CDR3 consists of 14 residues. The data were produced by immunoSEQ multiplex PCR, yet TCRdb's version contains in-frame clones alone and is incomplete. The sample records about 2.4 million clones, more than 85% being singletons. This clone has a single count. What it binds is not known. The same CDR3 also results from other DNA sequences found in this sample. The material sequenced was naive CD4+ T cells from PBMCs. Stated subset: CD45RA+ positively selected. The receptor comes from a man younger than 30 in good health. Some clones in this sample may be carry-over from other donors' samples. The chain employs TRBV19 and TRBJ2-7; the match to TRBD2 covers 10 bases. Written as DNA, the CDR3 is TGTGCCAGTAGTTCAGCGGGAGGGCCCTACGAGCAGTACTTC. Residues: CASSSAGGPYEQYF.